The clone carrying this TCR beta chain occurred a few times. As yet, its antigen is unknown. Every sampled donor was Caucasian and healthy. Template switching introduced a universal primer site, and the cDNA bore unique molecular identifiers. MiXCR, run by TCRdb on the 5' RACE reads, gives a single entry per CDR3 protein. The repertoire has 400,000 to 600,000 distinct CDR3 sequences, 20% to 25% of them found once; the top ten carry about 0.48%. These data are taken from a study of identical twins. This CDR3 comprises 12 residues. Deletions cut 10 bases from V and 1 base from J, with 8 bases between. Looked up from germline, CDR1 is LNHDA and CDR2 is SQIVND (reference sequence). Study-wide results and limits: For zero-insertion analyses, partial confounding could come from invariant MAIT and iNKT cells. A cross-sectional statistical analysis, not follow-up of the same donors, supported the conclusions.

The sample also formed part of further work on yellow fever vaccine responses in identical twins.

This sequence joins TRBV19 and TRBJ2-1, with a weak D call TRBD2 (6 bases). Sequencing used CD4+ T cells sorted from blood. This TCR came from a woman aged 18-30 years in good health. The CDR3: CATEGSYNEQFF. The CDR3 coding sequence is TGTGCCACGGAGGGGTCCTACAATGAGCAGTTCTTC.